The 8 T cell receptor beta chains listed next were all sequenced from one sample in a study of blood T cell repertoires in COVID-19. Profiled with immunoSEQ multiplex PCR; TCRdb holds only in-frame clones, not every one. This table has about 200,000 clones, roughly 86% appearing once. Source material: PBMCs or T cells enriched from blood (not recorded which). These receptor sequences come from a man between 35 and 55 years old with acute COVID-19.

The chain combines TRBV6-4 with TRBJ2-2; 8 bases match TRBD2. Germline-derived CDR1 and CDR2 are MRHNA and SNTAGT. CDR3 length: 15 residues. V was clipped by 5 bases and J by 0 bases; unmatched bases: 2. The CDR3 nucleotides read TGTGCCAGCAGTACTAGCGGAGCGAACACCGGGGAGCTGTTTTTT. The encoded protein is CASSTSGANTGELFF.

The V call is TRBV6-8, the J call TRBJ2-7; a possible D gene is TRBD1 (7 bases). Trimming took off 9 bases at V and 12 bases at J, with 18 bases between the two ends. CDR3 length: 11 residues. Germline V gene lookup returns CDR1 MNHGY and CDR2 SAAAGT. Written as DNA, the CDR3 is TGTGCCAGAGGACAGGAGGGCATCGTGTACTTC. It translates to CARGQEGIVYF.

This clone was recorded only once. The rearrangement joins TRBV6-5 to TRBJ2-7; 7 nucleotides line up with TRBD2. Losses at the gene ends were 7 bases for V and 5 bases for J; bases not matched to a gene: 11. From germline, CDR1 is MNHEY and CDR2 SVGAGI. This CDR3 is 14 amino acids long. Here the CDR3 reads CASIGQAGRDEQYF. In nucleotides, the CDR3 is TGTGCCAGCATTGGCCAAGCGGGAAGGGACGAGCAGTACTTC.

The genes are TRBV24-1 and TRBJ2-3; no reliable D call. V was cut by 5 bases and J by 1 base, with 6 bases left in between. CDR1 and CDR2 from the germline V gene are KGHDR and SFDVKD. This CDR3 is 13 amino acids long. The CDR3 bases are TGTGCCACCAGTGGACATGGCACAGATACGCAGTATTTT. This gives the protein CATSGHGTDTQYF.

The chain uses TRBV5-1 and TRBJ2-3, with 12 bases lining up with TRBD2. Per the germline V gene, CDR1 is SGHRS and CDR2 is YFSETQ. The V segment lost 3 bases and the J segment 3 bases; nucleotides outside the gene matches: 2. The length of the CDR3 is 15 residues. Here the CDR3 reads CASSSTSGRTDTQYF. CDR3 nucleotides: TGCGCCAGCAGCTCCACTAGCGGGAGGACAGATACGCAGTATTTT.

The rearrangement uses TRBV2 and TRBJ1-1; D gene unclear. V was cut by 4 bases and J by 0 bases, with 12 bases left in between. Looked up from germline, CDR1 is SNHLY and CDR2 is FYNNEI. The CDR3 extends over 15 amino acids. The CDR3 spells CASSGVDTLNTEAFF. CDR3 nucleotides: TGTGCCAGCAGTGGGGTAGACACGTTGAACACTGAAGCTTTCTTT.

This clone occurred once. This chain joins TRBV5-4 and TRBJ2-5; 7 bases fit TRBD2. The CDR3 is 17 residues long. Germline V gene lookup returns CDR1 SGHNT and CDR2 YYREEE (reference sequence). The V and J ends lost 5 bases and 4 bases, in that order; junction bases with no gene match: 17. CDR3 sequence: CASRLTLGRGEGETQYF. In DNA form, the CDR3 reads TGTGCCAGCAGACTTACGCTGGGACGGGGGGAGGGAGAGACCCAGTACTTC.

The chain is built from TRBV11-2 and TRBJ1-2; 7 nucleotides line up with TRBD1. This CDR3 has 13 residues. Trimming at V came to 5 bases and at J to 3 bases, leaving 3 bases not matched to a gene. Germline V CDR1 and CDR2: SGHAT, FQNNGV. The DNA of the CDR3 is TGTGCCAGCAGCGCGGGACAGCACTATGGCTACACCTTC. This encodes CASSAGQHYGYTF.